Reported below is one T cell receptor (beta chain). The antigen is not known. Profiled with immunoSEQ multiplex PCR; TCRdb holds only in-frame clones, not every one. In the table there are over 300,000 clones, about four fifths of which are singletons. The sample belongs to a study of Ad26.COV2.S vaccination and SARS-CoV-2 variants. About the research overall: A COV1001 Ad26.COV2.S trial-arm participant provided the sample. Donor got 5x10^10 or 1x10^11 viral particles of Ad26.COV2.S.

Broader study findings: Reportedly, spike-specific CD8+ and CD4+ T cell responses achieved substantial breadth once vaccination had taken place.

Described treatment: some 19 received Ad26.COV2.S at low or high dose, single or two shots; several received placebo; per-sample allocation not given. Sampling was done on day 63 after the first vaccine or placebo injection. Participants' vaccine, an Ad26 vector, delivered Wuhan-strain SARS-CoV-2 spike. This CDR3 has 14 amino acids. V lost 4 bases and J lost 0, with 10 bases in between. Germline lookup yields CDR1 SGHDT and CDR2 YYEEEE. J is TRBJ1-2 and V is TRBV5-6; D unresolved. This receptor was taken from a person between 18 and 59 years old who received the Ad26.COV2.S COVID-19 vaccine or a placebo. This sample comprised peripheral blood, obtained in a trial of Ad26.COV2.S vaccine versus placebo. The CDR3 DNA is TGTGCCAGCAGCATGGGAGAGACTAACTATGGCTACACCTTC. It specifies CASSMGETNYGYTF.